The T cell receptor (beta chain) under discussion was sequenced for a study of breast tumors, draining lymph nodes, adjacent tissues. TCRdb ran MiXCR on the multiplex PCR reads and lists one entry per CDR3 protein. The profile covers some 170,000 distinct CDR3 sequences, with roughly 35% appearing a single time and 3.8% taken by the ten largest. Points from the study as a whole: Luminal-like breast cancer showed significantly higher tumor–nontumor repertoire similarity than basal-like. Compared with lymph nodes, tumors were less diverse; compared with nontumor tissue, more.

Trimming shortened V by 4 bases and J by 3 bases, and 13 bases separated the two germline ends. This CDR3 spans 14 amino acids. Samples came from axillary lymph nodes draining the breast cancer. As concerns this clonotype: What it binds is unknown.

The clonotype comes from a female donor with breast cancer. Some clones in this sample may be carry-over from other donors' samples. Sequenced sample: axillary lymph node tissue. The chain has TRBV12-3 or TRBV12-4 and TRBJ2-7; D is perhaps TRBD2 (5 bases). The CDR3: CASSSPERGYEQYF. The CDR3 DNA sequence: TGTGCCAGCAGTTCCCCGGAACGGGGCTACGAGCAGTACTTC.